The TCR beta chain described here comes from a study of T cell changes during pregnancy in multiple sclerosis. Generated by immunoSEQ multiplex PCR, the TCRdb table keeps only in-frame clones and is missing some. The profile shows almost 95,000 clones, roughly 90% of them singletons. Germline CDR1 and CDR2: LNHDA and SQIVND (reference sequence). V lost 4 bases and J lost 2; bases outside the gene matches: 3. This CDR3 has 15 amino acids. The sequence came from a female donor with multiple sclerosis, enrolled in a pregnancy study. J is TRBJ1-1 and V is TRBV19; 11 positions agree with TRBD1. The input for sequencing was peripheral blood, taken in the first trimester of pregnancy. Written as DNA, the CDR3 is TGTGCCAGTAGTAAGGGACAGGGGGGAAACACTGAAGCTTTCTTT. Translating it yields CASSKGQGGNTEAFF.